The rows below give T cell receptor beta chains drawn from one sample of a study of blood T cell repertoires in COVID-19. Here immunoSEQ multiplex PCR was the method, and the copy in TCRdb shows in-frame clones only, minus some. The table shows tens of thousands of clones, with more than 75% occurring only once. Sequences were obtained from peripheral blood. All receptors come from a woman aged 60-70 years with acute or convalescent COVID-19. Each CDR3 is given with its conserved first and last residue. A D gene is named only where the DNA matches it firmly. The size field is filled for only some rows; it gives once, few, many or a size class.

d_call clone_size j_call v_call cdr3_nt cdr3_aa
- - TRBJ2-3 TRBV9 TGTGCCAGCAGCGTAAAAGAGCAATTGAGGACAGATACGCAGTATTTT CASSVKEQLRTDTQYF
- once TRBJ1-2 TRBV3-1/TRBV3-2 TGTGCCAGCAGCCAACGGGAGGTAGCTAACTATGGCTACACCTTC CASSQREVANYGYTF
TRBD2 - TRBJ2-4 TRBV19 TGTGCCAGTAGTGGACCGGGACTAGCTCGGAAAAACATTCAGTACTTC CASSGPGLARKNIQYF
- - TRBJ1-3 TRBV19 TGTGCCAGTAGGGACAGACGCCTCTCTGGAAACACCATATATTTT CASRDRRLSGNTIYF
- - TRBJ1-4 TRBV20-1 TGCAGTGCTAGTCGGCTGGGGGGGGTGGTTAATGAAAAACTGTTTTTT CSASRLGGVVNEKLFF
- - TRBJ1-1 TRBV19 TGTGCCAGTAGTGGCCACAGGGAAGCTTTCTTT CASSGHREAFF
- - TRBJ1-1 TRBV2 TGTGCCAGCAGTGAACCACACCGATCTGAAGCTTTCTTT CASSEPHRSEAFF
- - TRBJ1-5 TRBV12-5 TGTGCTAGTGGACTGGACAGTGGTCCCTATCAGCCCCAGCATTTT CASGLDSGPYQPQHF
TRBD2 - TRBJ2-5 TRBV7-2 TGTGCCAGCAGCTTCAGGGGACTAGGCACCGAGACCCAGTACTTC CASSFRGLGTETQYF
TRBD1 - TRBJ1-1 TRBV6-2/TRBV6-3 TGTGCCAGCAGTGACAGGGGGAACACTGAAGCTTTCTTT CASSDRGNTEAFF
- - TRBJ2-4 TRBV4-1 TGCGCCAGCAGCCCCAATTTCGGACAGATCAAAAACATTCAGTACTTC CASSPNFGQIKNIQYF
TRBD1 - TRBJ1-4 TRBV2 TGTGCCAGCGGAGGGACAGTTCCTGAAAAACTGTTTTTT CASGGTVPEKLFF
TRBD2 few TRBJ2-5 TRBV9 TGTGCCAGCAGCGCCCATAGCGGGGGGGGAAGCGAGACCCAGTACTTC CASSAHSGGGSETQYF